This TCR beta chain was found in a study of radiotherapy plus CTLA-4 blockade in lung cancer. Across the whole study: Objective response was observed in around a sixth of patients, and disease control in 31%.

Data came from immunoSEQ multiplex PCR; TCRdb stores just in-frame clones and leaves some out. Among over 70,000 clones, around 88% were seen once, and the ten largest hold around 2%. Chemo-refractory metastatic non-small-cell lung cancer patients were treated with focal radiation plus CTLA-4 blockade with ipilimumab. The trim removed 10 bases at V and 4 bases at J, leaving 9 bases unmatched. The length of the CDR3 is 13 residues. CDR1 and CDR2 from the germline V gene are MDHEN and SYDVKM. For this clone: Antigen specificity is unknown.

Overall study findings and caveats: Some TCR clones had been derived from tumors. These clones expanded in peripheral blood after radiotherapy plus ipilimumab. With interferon-beta, early dynamics of blood T cell clones were reported to best predict response.

This chain links TRBV28 with TRBJ2-5, with TRBD1 identical over 7 bases. The sample here was peripheral blood, taken from a patient treated with radiotherapy plus ipilimumab. The sequence derives from a human donor with non-small cell lung cancer who had a partial response to radiotherapy plus ipilimumab. As DNA, the CDR3 is TGTGCCACCCTAGGGGGCGCGGGAGAGACCCAGTACTTC. Translated: CATLGGAGETQYF.